This TCR beta chain was recovered during a study of CD8+CD57+ T cells in acquired aplastic anemia. The wider study: Sorted CD4+ and CD8+ cells yielded about 2.9 ug of DNA on average.

For sequencing, patients were chosen who had shown expansion of CD8+CD57+ cells by flow cytometry. Severe acquired aplastic anemia was present in every patient. At blood sampling, none of the patients had yet received therapy. For CDR3 and TCR beta VDJ profiling, genomic DNA was the template used. TCRdb fed the reads into MiXCR, producing one record per CDR3 protein. The sample consists of 200,000 to 250,000 distinct CDR3 sequences, around half of them appearing once. This clonotype was picked up many times. What it recognizes is unknown. Trimming cost V 5 bases and J 2 bases; bases outside gene matches: 10. The length of the CDR3 is 16 residues. General study results and limits: Patients and controls shared over 25 CD8+ CDR3 sequences.

V usage is TRBV12-3 or TRBV12-4 and J usage is TRBJ1-2, with 8 positions matching TRBD1. This clonotype originated in a human donor with aplastic anemia. Sequencing used sorted CD4+, CD8+, or CD8+CD57+ T cells (not recorded which) from PBMCs. The CDR3 DNA reads TGTGCCAGCAGTGTACACCCGGGACAGGAGAACTATGGCTACACCTTC. It is translated as CASSVHPGQENYGYTF.